This entry describes one T cell receptor (beta chain). Profiled with immunoSEQ multiplex PCR; TCRdb holds only in-frame clones, not every one. In the table there are 130,000 or so clones, 80% to 90% of which are singletons. This record belongs to a study of cytotoxic CD8 clonotypes in ibrutinib-treated CLL. The CDR3 length is 14 residues. The sequenced sample was PBMCs, obtained after 24 months of ibrutinib treatment. The chain combines TRBV21-1 with TRBJ2-5; the table names TRBD2, a call not compared with the DNA. TRBV21-1 constitutes a pseudogene. The receptor was derived from a human donor with chronic lymphocytic leukemia. CDR3 DNA sequence: TGTGCCAGCAGCAAAGAGGGAGGGGTCCGGACCCAGTACTTC. Translation gives CASSKEGGVRTQYF.